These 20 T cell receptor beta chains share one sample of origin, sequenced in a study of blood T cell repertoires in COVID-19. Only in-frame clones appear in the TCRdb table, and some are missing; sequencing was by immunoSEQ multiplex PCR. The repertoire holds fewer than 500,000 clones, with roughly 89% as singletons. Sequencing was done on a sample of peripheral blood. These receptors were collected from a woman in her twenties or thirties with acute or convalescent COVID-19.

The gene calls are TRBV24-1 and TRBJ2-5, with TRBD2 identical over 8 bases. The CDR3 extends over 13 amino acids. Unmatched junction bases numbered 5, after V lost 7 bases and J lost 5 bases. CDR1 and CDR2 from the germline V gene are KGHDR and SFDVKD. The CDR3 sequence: CATSSGGLETQYF. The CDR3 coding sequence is TGTGCCACCAGCAGCGGGGGACTTGAGACCCAGTACTTC.

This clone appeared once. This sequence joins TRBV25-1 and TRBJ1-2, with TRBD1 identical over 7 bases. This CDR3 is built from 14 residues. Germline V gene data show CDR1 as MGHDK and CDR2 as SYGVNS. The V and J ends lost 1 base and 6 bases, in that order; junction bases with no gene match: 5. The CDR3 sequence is CASSEWGQSDGYTF. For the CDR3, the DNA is TGTGCCAGCAGTGAATGGGGACAGTCGGATGGCTACACCTTC.

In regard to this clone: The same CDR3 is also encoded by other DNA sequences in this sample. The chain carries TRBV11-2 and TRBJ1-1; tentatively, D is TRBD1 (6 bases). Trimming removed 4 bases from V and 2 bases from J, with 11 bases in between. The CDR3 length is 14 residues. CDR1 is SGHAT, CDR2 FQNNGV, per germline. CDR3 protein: CASSSQQGNTEAFF. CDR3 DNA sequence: TGTGCCAGCAGCTCTCAACAGGGAAACACTGAAGCTTTCTTT.

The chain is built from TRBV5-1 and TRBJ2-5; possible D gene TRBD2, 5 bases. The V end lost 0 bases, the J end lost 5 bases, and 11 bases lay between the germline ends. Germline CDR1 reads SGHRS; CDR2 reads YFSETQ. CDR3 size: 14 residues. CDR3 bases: TGCGCCAGCAGCTTGGTAGTTAGAGGGGAGACCCAGTACTTC. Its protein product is CASSLVVRGETQYF. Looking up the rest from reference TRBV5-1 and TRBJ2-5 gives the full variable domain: KAGVTQTPRYLIKTRGQQVTLSCSPISGHRSVSWYQQTPGQGLQFLFEYFSETQRNKGNFPGRFSGRQFSNSRSEMNVSTLELGDSALYLCASSLVVRGETQYFGPGTRLLVL.

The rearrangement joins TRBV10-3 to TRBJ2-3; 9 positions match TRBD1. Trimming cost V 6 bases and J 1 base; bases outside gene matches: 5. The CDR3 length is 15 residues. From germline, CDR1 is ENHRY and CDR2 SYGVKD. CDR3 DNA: TGTGCCATCAGAACACAGGGGGCGGGCACAGATACGCAGTATTTT. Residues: CAIRTQGAGTDTQYF.

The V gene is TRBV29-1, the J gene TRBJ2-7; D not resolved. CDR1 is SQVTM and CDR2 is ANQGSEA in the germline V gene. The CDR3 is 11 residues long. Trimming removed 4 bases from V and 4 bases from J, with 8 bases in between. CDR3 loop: CSVVQAYEQYF. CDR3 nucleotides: TGCAGCGTTGTCCAAGCATACGAGCAGTACTTC.

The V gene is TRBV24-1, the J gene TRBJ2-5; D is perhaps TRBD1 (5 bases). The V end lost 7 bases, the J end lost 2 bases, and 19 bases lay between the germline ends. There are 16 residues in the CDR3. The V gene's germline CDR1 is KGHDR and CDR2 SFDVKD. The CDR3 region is CATSRGWGGPQETQYF. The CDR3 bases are TGTGCCACCAGCCGCGGATGGGGCGGCCCGCAAGAGACCCAGTACTTC.

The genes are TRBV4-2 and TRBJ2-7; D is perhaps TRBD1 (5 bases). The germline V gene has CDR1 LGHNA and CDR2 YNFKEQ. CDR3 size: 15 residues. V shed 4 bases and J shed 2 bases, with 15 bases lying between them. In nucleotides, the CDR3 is TGTGCCAGCAGCCCTACCCCTACAGGAACCTACGAGCAGTACTTC. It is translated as CASSPTPTGTYEQYF.

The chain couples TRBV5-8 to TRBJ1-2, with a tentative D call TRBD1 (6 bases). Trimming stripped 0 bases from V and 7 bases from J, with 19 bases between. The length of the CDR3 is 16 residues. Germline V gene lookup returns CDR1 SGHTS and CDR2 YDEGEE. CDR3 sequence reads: CASSLATAGGAAGYTF. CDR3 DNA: TGTGCCAGCAGCTTGGCCACGGCGGGGGGCGCCGCTGGCTACACCTTC.

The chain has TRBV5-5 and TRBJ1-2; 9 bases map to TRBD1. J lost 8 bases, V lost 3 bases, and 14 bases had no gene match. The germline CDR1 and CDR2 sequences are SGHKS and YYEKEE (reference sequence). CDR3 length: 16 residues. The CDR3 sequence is CASSWDAGTGRDGYTF. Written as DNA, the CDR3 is TGTGCCAGCAGCTGGGACGCCGGGACAGGGAGGGACGGCTACACCTTC.

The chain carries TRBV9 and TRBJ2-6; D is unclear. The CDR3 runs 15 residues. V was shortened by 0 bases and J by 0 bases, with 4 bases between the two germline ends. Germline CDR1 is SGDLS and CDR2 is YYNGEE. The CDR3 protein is CASSVGSSGANVLTF. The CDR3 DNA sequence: TGTGCCAGCAGCGTAGGGAGCTCTGGGGCCAACGTCCTGACTTTC.

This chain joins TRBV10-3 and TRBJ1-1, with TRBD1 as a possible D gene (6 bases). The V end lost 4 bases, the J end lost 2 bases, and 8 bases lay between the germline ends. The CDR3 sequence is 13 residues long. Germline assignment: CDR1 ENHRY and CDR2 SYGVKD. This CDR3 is CAISADRNTEAFF. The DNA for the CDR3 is TGTGCCATCAGTGCGGACAGAAACACTGAAGCTTTCTTT.

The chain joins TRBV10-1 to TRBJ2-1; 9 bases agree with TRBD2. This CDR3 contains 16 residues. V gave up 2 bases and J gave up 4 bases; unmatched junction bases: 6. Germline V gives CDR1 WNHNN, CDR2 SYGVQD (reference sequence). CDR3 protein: CASSESGGSTYNEQFF. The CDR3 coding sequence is TGCGCCAGCAGTGAGAGCGGGGGGTCTACTTACAATGAGCAGTTCTTC.

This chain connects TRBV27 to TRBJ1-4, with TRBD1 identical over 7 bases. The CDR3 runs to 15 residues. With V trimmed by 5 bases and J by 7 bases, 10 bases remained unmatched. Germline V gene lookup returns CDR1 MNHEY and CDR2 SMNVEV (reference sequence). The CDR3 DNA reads TGTGCCAGCAGTCCAACACAGGGGATCGGTGAAAAACTGTTTTTT. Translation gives CASSPTQGIGEKLFF. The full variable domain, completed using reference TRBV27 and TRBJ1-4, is EAQVTQNPRYLITVTGKKLTVTCSQNMNHEYMSWYRQDPGLGLRQIYYSMNVEVTDKGDVPEGYKVSRKEKRNFPLILESPSPNQTSLYFCASSPTQGIGEKLFFGSGTQLSVL.

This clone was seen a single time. CDR3 protein: CASRMSDTQYF. In nucleotides, the CDR3 is TGTGCCAGCCGTATGTCAGATACGCAGTATTTT. The chain uses TRBV2 and TRBJ2-3, with D hard to call. The germline V gene encodes CDR1 SNHLY and CDR2 FYNNEI. The CDR3 loop spans 11 amino acids. Trimming cost V 8 bases and J 4 bases, with 7 bases left between them.

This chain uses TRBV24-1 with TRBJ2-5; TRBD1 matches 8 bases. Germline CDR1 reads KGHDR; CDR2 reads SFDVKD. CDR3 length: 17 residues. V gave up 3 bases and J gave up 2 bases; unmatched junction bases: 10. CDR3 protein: CATSDGDRRSDQETQYF. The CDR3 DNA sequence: TGTGCCACCAGTGATGGGGACAGGCGAAGCGATCAAGAGACCCAGTACTTC.

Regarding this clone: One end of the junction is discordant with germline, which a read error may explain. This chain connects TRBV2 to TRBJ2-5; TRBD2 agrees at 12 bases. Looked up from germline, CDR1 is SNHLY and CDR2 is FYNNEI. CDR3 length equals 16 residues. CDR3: CANSARLAGVKETQYF. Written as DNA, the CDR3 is TGTGCCAACAGTGCAAGACTAGCGGGGGTAAAAGAGACCCAGTACTTC.

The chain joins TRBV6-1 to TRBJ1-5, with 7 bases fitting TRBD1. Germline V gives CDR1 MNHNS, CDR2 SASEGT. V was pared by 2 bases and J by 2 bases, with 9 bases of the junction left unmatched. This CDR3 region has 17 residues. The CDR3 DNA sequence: TGTGCCAGCAGTGAAAATCCACAGGGGTTTGGCAATCAGCCCCAGCATTTT. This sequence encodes CASSENPQGFGNQPQHF.

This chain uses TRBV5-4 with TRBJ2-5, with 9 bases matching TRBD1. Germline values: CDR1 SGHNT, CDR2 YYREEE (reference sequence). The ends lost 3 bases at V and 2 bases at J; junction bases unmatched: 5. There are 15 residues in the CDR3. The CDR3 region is CASSSIQGAQETQYF. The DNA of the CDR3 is TGTGCCAGCAGCTCGATACAGGGGGCACAAGAGACCCAGTACTTC.

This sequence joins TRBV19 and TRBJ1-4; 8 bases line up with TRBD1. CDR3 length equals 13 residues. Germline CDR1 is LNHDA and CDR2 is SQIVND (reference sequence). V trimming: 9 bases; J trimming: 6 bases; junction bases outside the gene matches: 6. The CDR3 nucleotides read TGTGCCAGCGAGGACAGGGCTTATGAAAAACTGTTTTTT. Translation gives CASEDRAYEKLFF.